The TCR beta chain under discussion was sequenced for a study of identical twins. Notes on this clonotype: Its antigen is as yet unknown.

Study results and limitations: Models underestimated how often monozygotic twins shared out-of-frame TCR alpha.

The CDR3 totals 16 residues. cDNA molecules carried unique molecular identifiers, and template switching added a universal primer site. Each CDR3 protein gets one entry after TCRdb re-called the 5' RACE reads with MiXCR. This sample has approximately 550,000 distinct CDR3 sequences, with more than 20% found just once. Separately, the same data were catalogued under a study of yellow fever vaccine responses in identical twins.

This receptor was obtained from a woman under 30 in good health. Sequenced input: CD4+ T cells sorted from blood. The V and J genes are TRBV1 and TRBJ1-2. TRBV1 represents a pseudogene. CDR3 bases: TGCACCAGCAGCCAAGATCGGCAGAATATTAACTATGGCTACACCTTC. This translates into CTSSQDRQNINYGYTF.